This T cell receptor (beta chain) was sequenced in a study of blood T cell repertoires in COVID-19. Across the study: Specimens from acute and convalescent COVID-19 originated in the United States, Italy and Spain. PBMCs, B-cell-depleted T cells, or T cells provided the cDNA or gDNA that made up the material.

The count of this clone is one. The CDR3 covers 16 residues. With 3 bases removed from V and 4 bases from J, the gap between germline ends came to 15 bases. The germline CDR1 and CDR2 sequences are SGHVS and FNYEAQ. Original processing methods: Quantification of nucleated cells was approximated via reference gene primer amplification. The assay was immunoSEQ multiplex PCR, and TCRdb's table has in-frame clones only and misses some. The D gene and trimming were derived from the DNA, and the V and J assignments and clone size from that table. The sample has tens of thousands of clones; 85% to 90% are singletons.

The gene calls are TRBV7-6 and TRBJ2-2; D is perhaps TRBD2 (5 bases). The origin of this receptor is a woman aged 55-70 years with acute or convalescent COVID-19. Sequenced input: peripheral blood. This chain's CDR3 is CASSLGESWGTGELFF. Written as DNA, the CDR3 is TGTGCCAGCAGCTTGGGAGAGAGCTGGGGCACCGGGGAGCTGTTTTTT.